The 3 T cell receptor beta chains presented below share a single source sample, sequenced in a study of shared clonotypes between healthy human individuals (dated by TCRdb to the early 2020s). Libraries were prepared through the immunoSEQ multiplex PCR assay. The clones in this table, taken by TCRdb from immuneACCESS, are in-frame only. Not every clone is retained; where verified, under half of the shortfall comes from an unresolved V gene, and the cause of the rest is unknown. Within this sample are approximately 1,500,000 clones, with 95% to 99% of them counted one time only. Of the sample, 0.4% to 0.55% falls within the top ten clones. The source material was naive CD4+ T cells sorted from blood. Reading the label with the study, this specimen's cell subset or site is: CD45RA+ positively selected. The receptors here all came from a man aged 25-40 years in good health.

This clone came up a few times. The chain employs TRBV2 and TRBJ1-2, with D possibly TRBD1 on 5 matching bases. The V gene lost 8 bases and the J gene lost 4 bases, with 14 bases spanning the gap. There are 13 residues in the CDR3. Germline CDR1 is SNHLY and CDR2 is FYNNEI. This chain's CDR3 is CASQETVSYGYTF. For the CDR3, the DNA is TGTGCCAGCCAAGAGACAGTAAGCTATGGCTACACCTTC. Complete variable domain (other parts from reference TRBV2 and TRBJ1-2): EPEVTQTPSHQVTQMGQEVILRCVPISNHLYFYWYRQILGQKVEFLVSFYNNEISEKSEIFDDQFSVERPDGSNFTLKIRSTKLEDSAMYFCASQETVSYGYTFGSGTRLTVV.

The DNA for the CDR3 is TGTGCCAGCAAAAGGGACAGACTGAACTATGGCTACACCTTC. Protein product: CASKRDRLNYGYTF. This chain joins TRBV6-1 and TRBJ1-2; 7 bases line up with TRBD1. The germline V gene encodes CDR1 MNHNS and CDR2 SASEGT. The junction had 7 bases not matched to a gene; V was cut back by 7 bases and J by 2 bases. The CDR3 contains 14 residues.

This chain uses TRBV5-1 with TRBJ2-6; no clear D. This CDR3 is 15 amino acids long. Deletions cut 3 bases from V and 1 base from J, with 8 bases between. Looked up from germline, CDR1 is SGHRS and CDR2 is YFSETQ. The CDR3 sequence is CASSSDLSGANVLTF. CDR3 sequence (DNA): TGCGCCAGCAGCTCGGACCTTTCTGGGGCCAACGTCCTGACTTTC.